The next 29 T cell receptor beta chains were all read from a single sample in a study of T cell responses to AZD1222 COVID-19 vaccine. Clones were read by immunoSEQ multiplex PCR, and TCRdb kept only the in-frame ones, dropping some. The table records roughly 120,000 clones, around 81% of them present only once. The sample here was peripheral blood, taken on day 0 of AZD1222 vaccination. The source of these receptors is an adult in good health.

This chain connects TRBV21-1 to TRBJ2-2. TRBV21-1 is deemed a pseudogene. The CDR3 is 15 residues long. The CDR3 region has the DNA TGTGCCAGCAATACTTCCGGGGCAGGTACCGGGGAGCTGTTTTTT. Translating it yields CASNTSGAGTGELFF.

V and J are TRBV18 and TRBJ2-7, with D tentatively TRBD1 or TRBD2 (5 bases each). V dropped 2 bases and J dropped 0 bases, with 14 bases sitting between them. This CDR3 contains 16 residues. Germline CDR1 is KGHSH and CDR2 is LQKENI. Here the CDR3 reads CASSPKGQGPSYEQYF. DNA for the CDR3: TGTGCCAGCTCACCAAAGGGCCAGGGACCCTCCTACGAGCAGTACTTC. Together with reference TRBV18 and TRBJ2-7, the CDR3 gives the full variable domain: NAGVMQNPRHLVRRRGQEARLRCSPMKGHSHVYWYRQLPEEGLKFMVYLQKENIIDESGMPKERFSAEFPKEGPSILRIQQVVRGDSAAYFCASSPKGQGPSYEQYFGPGTRLTVT.

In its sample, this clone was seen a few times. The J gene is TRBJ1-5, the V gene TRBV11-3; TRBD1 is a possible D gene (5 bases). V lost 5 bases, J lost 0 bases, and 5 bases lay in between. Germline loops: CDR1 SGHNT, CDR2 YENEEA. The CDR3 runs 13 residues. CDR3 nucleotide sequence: TGTGCCAGCAGCCAGGGTAGCAATCAGCCCCAGCATTTT. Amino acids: CASSQGSNQPQHF.

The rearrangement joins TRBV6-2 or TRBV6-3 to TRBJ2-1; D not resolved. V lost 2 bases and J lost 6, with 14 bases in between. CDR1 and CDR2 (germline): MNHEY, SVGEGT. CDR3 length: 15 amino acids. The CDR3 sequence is CASSYGWEGINEQFF. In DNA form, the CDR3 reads TGTGCCAGCAGTTACGGGTGGGAAGGGATCAATGAGCAGTTCTTC.

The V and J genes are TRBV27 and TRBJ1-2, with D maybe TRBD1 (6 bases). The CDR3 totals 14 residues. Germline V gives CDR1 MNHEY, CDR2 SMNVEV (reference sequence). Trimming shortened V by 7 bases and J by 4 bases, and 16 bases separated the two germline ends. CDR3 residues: CASTPFRGVYGYTF. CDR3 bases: TGTGCCAGCACCCCATTCAGGGGTGTCTATGGCTACACCTTC.

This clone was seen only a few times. This CDR3 is CASSLGLRGVAEAFF. CDR3 nucleotide sequence: TGCGCCAGCAGCTTAGGGCTCCGGGGGGTCGCTGAAGCTTTCTTT. This sequence joins TRBV5-1 and TRBJ1-1; D is possibly TRBD1 (5 bases). The V end was cut by 2 bases, the J end by 6 bases, with 17 bases between. This CDR3 is 15 amino acids long. Germline CDR1 and CDR2: SGHRS and YFSETQ.

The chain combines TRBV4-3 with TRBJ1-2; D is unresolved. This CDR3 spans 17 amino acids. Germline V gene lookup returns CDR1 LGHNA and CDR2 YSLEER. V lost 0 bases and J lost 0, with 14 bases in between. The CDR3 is CASSQEVLGDANYGYTF. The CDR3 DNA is TGCGCCAGCAGCCAAGAAGTCTTAGGTGATGCTAACTATGGCTACACCTTC.

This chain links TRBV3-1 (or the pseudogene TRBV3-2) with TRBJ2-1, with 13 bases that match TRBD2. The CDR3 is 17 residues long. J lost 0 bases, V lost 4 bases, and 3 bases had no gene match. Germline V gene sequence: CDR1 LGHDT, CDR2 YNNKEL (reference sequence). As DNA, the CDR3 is TGTGCCAGCAGCCCGACTAGCGGGGGGCTCTCCTACAATGAGCAGTTCTTC. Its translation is CASSPTSGGLSYNEQFF.

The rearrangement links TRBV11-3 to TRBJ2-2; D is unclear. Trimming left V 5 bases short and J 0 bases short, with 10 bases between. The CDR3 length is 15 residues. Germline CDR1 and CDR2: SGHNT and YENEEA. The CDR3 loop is CASSADSANTGELFF. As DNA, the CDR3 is TGTGCCAGCAGCGCTGACTCCGCGAACACCGGGGAGCTGTTTTTT.

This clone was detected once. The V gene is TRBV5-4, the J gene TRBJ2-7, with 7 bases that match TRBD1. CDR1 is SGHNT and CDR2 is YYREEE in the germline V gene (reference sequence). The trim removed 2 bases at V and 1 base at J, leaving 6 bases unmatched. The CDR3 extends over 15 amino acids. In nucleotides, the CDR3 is TGTGCCAGCAGCTTAGGACAGGCGTTATCCTACGAGCAGTACTTC. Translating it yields CASSLGQALSYEQYF. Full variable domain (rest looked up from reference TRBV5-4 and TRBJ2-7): ETGVTQSPTHLIKTRGQQVTLRCSSQSGHNTVSWYQQALGQGPQFIFQYYREEENGRGNFPPRFSGLQFPNYSSELNVNALELDDSALYLCASSLGQALSYEQYFGPGTRLTVT.

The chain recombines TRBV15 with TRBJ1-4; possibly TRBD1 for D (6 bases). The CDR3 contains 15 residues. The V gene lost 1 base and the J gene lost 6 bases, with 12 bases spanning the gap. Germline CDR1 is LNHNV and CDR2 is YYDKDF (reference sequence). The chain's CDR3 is CATSRGTGFDEKLFF. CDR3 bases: TGTGCCACCAGCAGAGGTACAGGGTTTGATGAAAAACTGTTTTTT.

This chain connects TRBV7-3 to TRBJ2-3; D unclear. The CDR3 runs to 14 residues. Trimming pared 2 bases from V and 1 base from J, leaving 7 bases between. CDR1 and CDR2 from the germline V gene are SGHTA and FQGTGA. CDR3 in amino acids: CASSLVAGTDTQYF. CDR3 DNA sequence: TGTGCCAGCAGCTTAGTGGCAGGCACAGATACGCAGTATTTT.

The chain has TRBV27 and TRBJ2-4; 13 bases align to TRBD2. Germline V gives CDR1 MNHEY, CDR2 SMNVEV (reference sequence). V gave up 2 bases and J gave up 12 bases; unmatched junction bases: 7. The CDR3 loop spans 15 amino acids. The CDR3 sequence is CASSLAGLAGIPQYF. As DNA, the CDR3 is TGTGCCAGCAGTTTAGCGGGACTAGCGGGGATCCCTCAGTACTTC.

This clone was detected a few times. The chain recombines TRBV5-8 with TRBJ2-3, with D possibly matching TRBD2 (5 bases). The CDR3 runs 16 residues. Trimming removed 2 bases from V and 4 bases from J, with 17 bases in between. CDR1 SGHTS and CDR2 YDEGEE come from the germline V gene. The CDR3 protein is CASSFGQRTPADTQYF. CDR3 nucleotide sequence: TGTGCCAGCAGCTTTGGGCAGCGGACCCCCGCAGATACGCAGTATTTT.

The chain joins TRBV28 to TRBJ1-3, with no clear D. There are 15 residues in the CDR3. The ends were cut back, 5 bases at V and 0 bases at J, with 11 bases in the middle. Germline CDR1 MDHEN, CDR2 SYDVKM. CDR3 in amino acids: CASSTTNLSGNTIYF. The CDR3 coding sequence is TGTGCCAGCAGTACCACCAACCTCTCTGGAAACACCATATATTTT.

In DNA form, the CDR3 reads TGTGCCTGGAGTAGGGGAAACTATGGCTACACCTTC. Translation gives CAWSRGNYGYTF. The chain uses TRBV30 and TRBJ1-2; TRBD1 is a possible D gene (5 bases). Trimming pared 2 bases from V and 2 bases from J, leaving 6 bases between. The CDR3 contains 12 residues. CDR1 and CDR2 (germline): GTSNPN, SVGIG (reference sequence).

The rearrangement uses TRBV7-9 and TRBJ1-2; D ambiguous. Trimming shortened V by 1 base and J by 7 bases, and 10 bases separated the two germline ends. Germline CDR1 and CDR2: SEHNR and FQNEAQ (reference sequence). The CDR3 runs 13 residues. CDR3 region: CASSLEIPLGYTF. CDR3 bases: TGTGCCAGCAGCTTAGAAATACCCCTTGGCTACACCTTC.

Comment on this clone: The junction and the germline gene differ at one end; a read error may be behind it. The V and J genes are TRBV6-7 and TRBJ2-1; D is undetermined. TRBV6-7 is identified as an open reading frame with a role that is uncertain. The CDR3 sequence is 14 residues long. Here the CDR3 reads CASSYSVRYNEQFF. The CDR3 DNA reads TGTGCCAGCAGCTACTCGGTCAGGTACAATGAGCAGTTCTTC.

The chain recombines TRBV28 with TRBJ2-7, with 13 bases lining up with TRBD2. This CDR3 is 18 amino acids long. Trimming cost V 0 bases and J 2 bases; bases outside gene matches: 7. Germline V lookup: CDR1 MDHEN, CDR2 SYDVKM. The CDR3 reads CASSLWGVGTSGTYEQYF. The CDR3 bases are TGTGCCAGCAGTTTATGGGGGGTGGGGACTAGCGGGACCTACGAGCAGTACTTC.

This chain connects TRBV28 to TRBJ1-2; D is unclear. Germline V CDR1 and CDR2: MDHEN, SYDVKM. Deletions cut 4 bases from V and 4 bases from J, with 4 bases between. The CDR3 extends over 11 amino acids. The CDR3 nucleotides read TGTGCCAGCAGTTCAGGCTATGGCTACACCTTC. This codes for CASSSGYGYTF.

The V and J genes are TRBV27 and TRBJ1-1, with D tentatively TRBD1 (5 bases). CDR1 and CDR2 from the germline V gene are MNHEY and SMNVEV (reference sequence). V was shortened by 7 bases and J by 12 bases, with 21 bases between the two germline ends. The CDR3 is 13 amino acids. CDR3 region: CASTPPGTNWSFF. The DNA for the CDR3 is TGTGCCAGCACCCCCCCAGGGACGAATTGGTCTTTCTTT.

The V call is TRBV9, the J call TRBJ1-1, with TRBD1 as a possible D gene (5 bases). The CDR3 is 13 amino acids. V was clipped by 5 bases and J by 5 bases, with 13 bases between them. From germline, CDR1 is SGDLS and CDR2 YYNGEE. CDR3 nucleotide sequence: TGTGCCAGCAGTAAAAGGTCAGGGACTGAAGCTTTCTTT. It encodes CASSKRSGTEAFF. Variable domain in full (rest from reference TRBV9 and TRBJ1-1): DSGVTQTPKHLITATGQRVTLRCSPRSGDLSVYWYQQSLDQGLQFLIQYYNGEERAKGNILERFSAQQFPDLHSELNLSSLELGDSALYFCASSKRSGTEAFFGQGTRLTVV.

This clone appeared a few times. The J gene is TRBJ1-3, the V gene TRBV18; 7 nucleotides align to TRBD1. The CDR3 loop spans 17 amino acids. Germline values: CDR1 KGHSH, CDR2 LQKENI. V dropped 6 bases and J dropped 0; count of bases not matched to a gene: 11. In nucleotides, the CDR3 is TGTGCCAGCTCCGAATTCACAGGGGCCAGCTCTGGAAACACCATATATTTT. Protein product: CASSEFTGASSGNTIYF.

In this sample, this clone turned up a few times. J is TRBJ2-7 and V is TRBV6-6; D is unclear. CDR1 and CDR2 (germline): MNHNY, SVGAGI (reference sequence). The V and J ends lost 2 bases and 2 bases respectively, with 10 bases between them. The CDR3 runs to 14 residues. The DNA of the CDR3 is TGTGCCAGCAGTTACGGTGAGGTTACCTACGAGCAGTACTTC. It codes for CASSYGEVTYEQYF.

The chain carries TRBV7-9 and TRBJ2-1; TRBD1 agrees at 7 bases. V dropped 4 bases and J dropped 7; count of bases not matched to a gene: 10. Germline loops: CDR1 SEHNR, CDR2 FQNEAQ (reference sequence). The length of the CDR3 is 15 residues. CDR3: CASSSRPTGSNEQFF. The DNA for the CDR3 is TGTGCCAGCAGCTCCCGGCCGACAGGGTCGAATGAGCAGTTCTTC.

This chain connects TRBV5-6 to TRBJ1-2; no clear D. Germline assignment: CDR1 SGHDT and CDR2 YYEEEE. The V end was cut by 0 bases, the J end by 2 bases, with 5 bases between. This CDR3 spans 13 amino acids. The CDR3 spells CASSLANNYGYTF. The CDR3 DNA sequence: TGTGCCAGCAGCTTGGCCAACAACTATGGCTACACCTTC.

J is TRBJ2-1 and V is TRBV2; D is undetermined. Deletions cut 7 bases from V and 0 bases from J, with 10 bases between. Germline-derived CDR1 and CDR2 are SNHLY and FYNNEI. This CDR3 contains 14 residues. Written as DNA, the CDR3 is TGTGCCAGCATGGAAATTAGCTCCTACAATGAGCAGTTCTTC. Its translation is CASMEISSYNEQFF. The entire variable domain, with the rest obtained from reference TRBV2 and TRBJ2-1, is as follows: EPEVTQTPSHQVTQMGQEVILRCVPISNHLYFYWYRQILGQKVEFLVSFYNNEISEKSEIFDDQFSVERPDGSNFTLKIRSTKLEDSAMYFCASMEISSYNEQFFGPGTRLTVL.

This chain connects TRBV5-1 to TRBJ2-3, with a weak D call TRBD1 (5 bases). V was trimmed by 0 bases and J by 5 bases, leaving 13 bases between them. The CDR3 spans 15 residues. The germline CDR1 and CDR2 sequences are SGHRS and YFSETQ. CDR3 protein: CASSLGQQGVDTQYF. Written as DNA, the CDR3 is TGCGCCAGCAGCTTGGGACAGCAAGGGGTAGATACGCAGTATTTT.

CDR3 amino acids: CASRPPGQPQHF. The CDR3 DNA follows: TGTGCCAGCAGGCCCCCGGGTCAGCCCCAGCATTTT. V usage is TRBV28 and J usage is TRBJ1-5; no reliable D call. Germline values: CDR1 MDHEN, CDR2 SYDVKM. This CDR3 is 12 amino acids long. Between the trimmed V and J ends, which lost 6 bases and 6 bases, there was a span of 9 bases.